The 12 T cell receptor beta chains below all came from one sample that was sequenced in a study of STAT5B mutations in CD4+ large granular lymphocyte leukemia. The table came from immunoSEQ multiplex PCR; TCRdb's copy has only in-frame clones and leaves some out. The profile shows 20,000 to 25,000 clones, approximately 81% of them singletons. Sequences were obtained from CD4+ T cells from blood buffy coats. These receptors originate from a human donor in good health.

This sequence joins TRBV6-1 and TRBJ2-7; 13 positions agree with TRBD2. From germline, CDR1 is MNHNS and CDR2 SASEGT. V was pared by 6 bases and J by 6 bases, with 2 bases of the junction left unmatched. The CDR3 has 13 amino acids. The CDR3 protein is CASRRTSGSEQYF. The CDR3 DNA reads as TGTGCCAGCAGACGGACTAGCGGGAGCGAGCAGTACTTC.

This rearrangement joins TRBV5-4 to TRBJ2-7, with D tentatively TRBD1 (6 bases). Looked up from germline, CDR1 is SGHNT and CDR2 is YYREEE (reference sequence). Between the trimmed V and J ends, which lost 3 bases and 4 bases, there was a span of 8 bases. The CDR3 runs 12 residues. CDR3 nucleotide sequence: TGTGCCAGCAGCTCTCAGGGGTACGAGCAGTACTTC. It codes for CASSSQGYEQYF.

The V and J genes are TRBV4-1 and TRBJ1-1; a weak D match, TRBD1 (6 bases). The CDR3 runs 15 residues. Germline CDR1 is MGHRA and CDR2 is YSYEKL. V gave up 4 bases and J gave up 0 bases, with 12 bases separating them. As DNA, the CDR3 is TGCGCCAGCAGCCGCAATACAGGGATGAACACTGAAGCTTTCTTT. Its translation is CASSRNTGMNTEAFF.

This clone has more than one count but fewer than ten. The sample carries other DNA sequences with the same CDR3. CDR3 protein: CAWSVGYGYTF. The CDR3 DNA reads TGTGCCTGGAGTGTAGGCTATGGCTACACCTTC. This chain connects TRBV30 to TRBJ1-2; D is undetermined. The V gene lost 0 bases and the J gene lost 4 bases, with 3 bases spanning the gap. The length of the CDR3 is 11 residues. The V gene's germline CDR1 is GTSNPN and CDR2 SVGIG (reference sequence).

This chain links TRBV6-5 with TRBJ1-2; D remains ambiguous. The CDR3 spans 12 residues. V gave up 6 bases and J gave up 5 bases, with 10 bases separating them. In germline, CDR1 is MNHEY, CDR2 SVGAGI. CDR3 DNA: TGTGCCAGCAGCGACTCTTATTATGGCTACACCTTC. Its translation: CASSDSYYGYTF.

This sequence joins TRBV6-5 and TRBJ2-1; D possibly matches TRBD1 or TRBD2 (5 bases each). The CDR3 contains 14 residues. In germline, CDR1 is MNHEY, CDR2 SVGAGI. V lost 5 bases to trimming and J lost 6 bases, with 14 bases between them. The CDR3 nucleotides are TGTGCCAGCAGTACACGGGGCTTCATCAATGAGCAGTTCTTC. Translation gives CASSTRGFINEQFF.

Here the CDR3 reads CAISATAIVNEQFF. CDR3 in DNA: TGTGCCATCAGTGCGACCGCTATAGTAAATGAGCAGTTCTTC. V usage is TRBV10-3 and J usage is TRBJ2-1; D not resolved. Germline V gene sequence: CDR1 ENHRY, CDR2 SYGVKD. The CDR3 runs to 14 residues. The V gene lost 4 bases and the J gene lost 7 bases, with 14 bases spanning the gap.

V usage is TRBV10-3 and J usage is TRBJ2-7; D may be TRBD1 (5 bases). CDR1 and CDR2 from the germline V gene are ENHRY and SYGVKD. The V and J ends lost 0 bases and 0 bases respectively, with 9 bases between them. CDR3 length: 15 amino acids. CDR3 DNA sequence: TGTGCCATCAGTGAGTCACAGGTGAGCTCCTACGAGCAGTACTTC. Protein product: CAISESQVSSYEQYF.

This chain joins TRBV7-9 and TRBJ2-3; 13 bases agree with TRBD2. Germline assignment: CDR1 SEHNR and CDR2 FQNEAQ (reference sequence). With 0 bases clipped from V and 2 bases from J, the junction kept 2 bases outside the gene matches. CDR3 length: 17 residues. CDR3: CASSLAGLAGPTDTQYF. CDR3 sequence (DNA): TGTGCCAGCAGCTTAGCGGGACTAGCGGGGCCCACAGATACGCAGTATTTT.

The chain couples TRBV11-2 to TRBJ2-7; D possibly matches TRBD1 or TRBD2 (5 bases each). V was clipped by 1 base and J by 6 bases, with 16 bases between them. This CDR3 has 15 residues. Germline values: CDR1 SGHAT, CDR2 FQNNGV. CDR3 DNA: TGTGCCAGCAGCTTAGTGTCGGGACCTACATCCGAGCAGTACTTC. Amino acids: CASSLVSGPTSEQYF. Based on the CDR3 plus reference TRBV11-2 and TRBJ2-7, the full variable domain is EAGVAQSPRYKIIEKRQSVAFWCNPISGHATLYWYQQILGQGPKLLIQFQNNGVVDDSQLPKDRFSAERLKGVDSTLKIQPAKLEDSAVYLCASSLVSGPTSEQYFGPGTRLTVT.

This sequence joins TRBV19 and TRBJ1-2; 10 positions match TRBD1. The CDR3 has 16 amino acids. Germline lookup yields CDR1 LNHDA and CDR2 SQIVND (reference sequence). The ends lost 3 bases at V and 4 bases at J; junction bases unmatched: 8. The CDR3 coding sequence is TGTGCCAGTAGTATCCGCGGGACAGGGGTAACCTATGGCTACACCTTC. Protein product: CASSIRGTGVTYGYTF.

The chain couples TRBV27 to TRBJ2-5, with 7 bases fitting TRBD1. This CDR3 spans 14 amino acids. Germline CDR1 and CDR2: MNHEY and SMNVEV (reference sequence). Trimming took 4 bases from V and 1 from J; bases not matched to a gene: 3. The CDR3 bases are TGTGCCAGCAGTTCCCGGACAGGCCAAGAGACCCAGTACTTC. This translates into CASSSRTGQETQYF.